This T cell receptor beta chain was sequenced during a study of shared clonotypes between healthy human individuals. The CDR3 sequence is 13 residues long. Germline V lookup: CDR1 SGHRS, CDR2 YFSETQ. V lost 0 bases, J lost 4 bases, and 0 bases stayed unmatched. The data were produced by immunoSEQ multiplex PCR, yet TCRdb's version contains in-frame clones alone and is incomplete. The table records more than 1,200,000 clones, 98% of them present only once. Details on this clone: The antigen is unknown. In the same sample, other DNA sequences code for this CDR3.

Study-wide results and caveats: It was the non-shared clonotypes that had lower generation probabilities than clonotypes shared by all four donors.

Material for sequencing was naive CD4+ T cells sorted from blood. Sample subset: CD45RA+ positively selected. This TCR was sampled from a man under 40 in good health. This chain joins TRBV5-1 and TRBJ2-5; 7 positions match TRBD1. The CDR3 loop reads CASSLAGGETQYF. The CDR3 region has the DNA TGCGCCAGCAGCTTGGCAGGGGGAGAGACCCAGTACTTC.